This section outlines one T cell receptor (beta chain) sequence together with its context. Its antigen is as yet unknown. These data originate in a study of response to subunit inactivated influenza vaccine. Study-wide results and caveats: Each seasonal flu vaccination may recruit only limited new T cells, authors suggested.

Each CDR3 protein gets one entry after TCRdb re-called the RT-PCR reads with MiXCR. Counted here are hundreds of thousands of distinct CDR3 sequences, 13% to 15% occurring once; the ten biggest clones make up 7.6%. The germline V gene has CDR1 DFQATT and CDR2 SNEGSKA (reference sequence). This CDR3 has 14 amino acids. The sequence was collected from a man in his forties or fifties who received an inactivated influenza vaccine. Specimen: PBMCs from blood, collected 14 to 15 days before vaccination. The chain couples TRBV20-1 to TRBJ2-5; D may be TRBD2 (6 bases). DNA of the CDR3: TGCAGCCTAGAATCGGAGGGACGCCAAGAGACCCAGTACTTC. It encodes CSLESEGRQETQYF.